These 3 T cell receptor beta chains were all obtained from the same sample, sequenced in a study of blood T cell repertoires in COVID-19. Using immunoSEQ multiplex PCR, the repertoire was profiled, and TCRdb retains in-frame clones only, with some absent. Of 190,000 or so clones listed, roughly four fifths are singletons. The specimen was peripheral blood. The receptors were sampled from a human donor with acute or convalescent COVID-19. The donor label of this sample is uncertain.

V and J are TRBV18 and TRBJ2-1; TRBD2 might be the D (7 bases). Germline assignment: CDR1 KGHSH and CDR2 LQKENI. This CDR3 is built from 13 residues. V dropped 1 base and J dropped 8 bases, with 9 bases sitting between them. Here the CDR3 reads CASSPRGGDEQFF. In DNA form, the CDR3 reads TGTGCCAGCTCACCACGGGGGGGCGATGAGCAGTTCTTC.

In nucleotides, the CDR3 is TGCGCCAGCAGTGAGCCGGGCCAGCGGTCTATTACCTACGAGCAGTACTTC. It translates to CASSEPGQRSITYEQYF. The V and J genes are TRBV10-1 and TRBJ2-7, with D perhaps matching TRBD2 (5 bases). V was cut by 2 bases and J by 2 bases, with 19 bases left in between. The germline CDR1 and CDR2 sequences are WNHNN and SYGVQD (reference sequence). The CDR3 loop spans 17 amino acids.

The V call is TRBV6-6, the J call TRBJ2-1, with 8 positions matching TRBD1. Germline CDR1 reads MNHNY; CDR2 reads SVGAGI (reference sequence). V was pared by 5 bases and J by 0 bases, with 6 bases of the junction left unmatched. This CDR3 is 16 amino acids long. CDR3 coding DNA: TGTGCCAGCAGTAACTGGGACAGGAGCTCCTACAATGAGCAGTTCTTC. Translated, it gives CASSNWDRSSYNEQFF.